This TCR beta chain stems from a study of blood T cell repertoires in COVID-19 (TCRdb year 2020). Some background on the complete study: Collaborator samples came from the United States, Italy and Spain and covered acute and convalescent phases of COVID-19. The material from the prospective study consisted of cDNA or gDNA derived from T cells, B-cell-depleted T cells, or PBMCs. Deeply sampled blood TCRbeta repertoires from subjects exposed to, actively infected with, or recovered from COVID-19 were included in the dataset. The repertoires were made available in a free public database intended to serve as a resource for research on the immune response to SARS-CoV-2. The samples were drawn from two sources: the first 160 participants of the ongoing ImmuneRACE study, and over 1,000 subjects contributed by 6 global collaborators. Nearly every sample came with metadata listing a de-identified subject ID, COVID-19 status, age in years and sex. Where HLA class I and class II types were available, the types were taken from metadata supplied by the sample provider, not from assay-based typing.

Broad study findings and their caveats: Clinical and demographic metadata were provided uncurated, with the amount varying by source and participant.

Taken from cysteine to phenylalanine, the CDR3 has 15 residues. Only the CDR3 DNA is retained, 45 bases long and in frame from the first base. CDR1 and CDR2 were assigned from the germline V gene as KGHSH and LQKENI. Unmatched junction bases come to 4, with V trimmed by 4 bases and J by 1 base. The immunoSEQ Assay, a bias-controlled multiplex PCR, was used to amplify TCRbeta CDR3 regions from genomic DNA. The study's own analysis went as follows. The number of nucleated cells in each sample was estimated from the amplification of reference gene primers within the assay. To quantify the absolute abundance of each unique TCRbeta CDR3 rearrangement, sequence reads were collapsed and filtered. Productive Simpson clonality was computed per sample as the square root of Simpson's diversity index over productive rearrangements. The source is immuneACCESS, and TCRdb retained only in-frame sequences with V and J called. Part of the clones is not carried over; for the studies checked, unresolved V genes explain less than half of this, and the remainder is unexplained. Clone size and the V and J calls come from that table; the DNA yielded D and trimming. The sample records roughly 250,000 clones, roughly 89% of which are singletons. The ten largest clones represent around 0.8% of the sample.

Collaborating institutions collected whole blood in K2EDTA tubes following their own protocols. For TCRbeta analysis, collaborator samples were shipped as frozen whole blood, as isolated PBMCs, or as DNA extracted from either sample type. As for this clone: What antigen it recognizes has not been identified. No clone much larger than this one lies a single base away; base qualities are absent.

The clonotype originates from a man aged 30 to 45 with acute or convalescent COVID-19. This sequence uses TRBV18 and TRBJ2-3; TRBD2 agrees with 8 junctional bases. The material sequenced was peripheral blood. The CDR3 is CASSLGGAGTDTQYF. The nucleotides are TGTGCCAGCTCACTCGGGGGGGCAGGCACAGATACGCAGTATTTT.